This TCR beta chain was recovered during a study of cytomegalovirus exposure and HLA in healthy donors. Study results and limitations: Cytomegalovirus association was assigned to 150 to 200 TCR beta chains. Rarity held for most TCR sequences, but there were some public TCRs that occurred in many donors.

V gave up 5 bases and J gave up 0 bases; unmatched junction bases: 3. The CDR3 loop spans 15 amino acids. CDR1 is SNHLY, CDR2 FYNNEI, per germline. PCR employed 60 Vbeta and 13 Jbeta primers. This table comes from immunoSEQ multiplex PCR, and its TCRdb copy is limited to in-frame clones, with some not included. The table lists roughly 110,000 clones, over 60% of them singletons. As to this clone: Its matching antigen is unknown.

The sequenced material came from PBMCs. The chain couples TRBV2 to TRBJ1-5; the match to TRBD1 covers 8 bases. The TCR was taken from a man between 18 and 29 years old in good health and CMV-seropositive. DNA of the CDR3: TGTGCCAGCAGTCCGGACAGGGCTAGCAATCAGCCCCAGCATTTT. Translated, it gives CASSPDRASNQPQHF.